A selection of T cell receptor beta chains follows, all from one sample in a study of T-cell reconstitution after alpha-beta-depleted transplantation in children. In TCRdb, the PCR reads were re-called with MiXCR into one record per CDR3 protein. The sample includes a few hundred thousand distinct CDR3 sequences, 25% to 30% seen only once; the top ten take 35% to 40%. Sample: PBMCs, taken before TCRalphabeta/CD19-depleted stem cell transplant. The receptor set was obtained from a boy in the first two years of life with Wiskott-Aldrich syndrome, due to receive a stem cell transplant. The CDR3 runs from the conserved cysteine through the conserved F or W. Each record gives: D gene, J gene, V gene, clone size, CDR3 DNA, CDR3 protein. D genes are given only for firm matches. Clone size is shown for a subset of rows, as once, few, many or a class of expanded clone.

D gene: TRBD1
J gene: TRBJ1-1
V gene: TRBV12-3/TRBV12-4
clone size: .
CDR3 DNA: TGTGCCAGCAGCCACCGGGACAGGGCGGCTTTCTTT
CDR3 protein: CASSHRDRAAFF

D gene: .
J gene: TRBJ2-7
V gene: TRBV6-1
clone size: .
CDR3 DNA: TGTGCCAGCAGTGCTTTTCGGAGTGGCGAGCAGTACTTC
CDR3 protein: CASSAFRSGEQYF

D gene: TRBD1
J gene: TRBJ1-1
V gene: TRBV5-1
clone size: few
CDR3 DNA: TGCGCCAGCAGCTTAGGGACAGGGCCTGAAGCTTTCTTT
CDR3 protein: CASSLGTGPEAFF

D gene: TRBD2
J gene: TRBJ2-1
V gene: TRBV5-1
clone size: .
CDR3 DNA: TGCGCCAGCAGCGTGCTAGCGGGAGTTACTGGGGAGCAGTTCTTC
CDR3 protein: CASSVLAGVTGEQFF

D gene: .
J gene: TRBJ1-1
V gene: TRBV9
clone size: few
CDR3 DNA: TGTGCCAGCACCGAAGACGGGGGCGGGGACACTGAAGCTTTCTTT
CDR3 protein: CASTEDGGGDTEAFF

D gene: TRBD2
J gene: TRBJ2-1
V gene: TRBV9
clone size: few
CDR3 DNA: TGTGCCAGCAGCGTAACTGGCCTAGCGGGGAATGAGCAGTTCTTC
CDR3 protein: CASSVTGLAGNEQFF

D gene: .
J gene: TRBJ1-4
V gene: TRBV30
clone size: .
CDR3 DNA: TGTGCCTGGAGCCTAGGACAGCCCGGCGAAAAACTGTTTTTT
CDR3 protein: CAWSLGQPGEKLFF

D gene: .
J gene: TRBJ2-3
V gene: TRBV7-9
clone size: few
CDR3 DNA: TGTGCCAGCAGCTTAGTCGTGGCAGTCGAGGATACGCAGTATTTT
CDR3 protein: CASSLVVAVEDTQYF

D gene: TRBD2
J gene: TRBJ2-5
V gene: TRBV5-1
clone size: .
CDR3 DNA: TGCGCCAGCAGCTTTACTAGCGGCGTCCAAGAGACCCAGTACTTC
CDR3 protein: CASSFTSGVQETQYF

D gene: TRBD1
J gene: TRBJ2-7
V gene: TRBV15
clone size: .
CDR3 DNA: TGTGCCACCAGCAGAGGGACAGGGCGCCAGGGCGAGCAGTACTTC
CDR3 protein: CATSRGTGRQGEQYF

D gene: .
J gene: TRBJ2-5
V gene: TRBV4-1
clone size: .
CDR3 DNA: TGCGCCAGCAGCCAAGATGGCCTTCTGGGGCGGATCCAAGAGACCCAGTACTTC
CDR3 protein: CASSQDGLLGRIQETQYF

D gene: .
J gene: TRBJ2-3
V gene: TRBV20-1
clone size: .
CDR3 DNA: TGCAGTGCTCGAAAGGGTCGCGGAACCCCAGATACGCAGTATTTT
CDR3 protein: CSARKGRGTPDTQYF

D gene: .
J gene: TRBJ2-3
V gene: TRBV20-1
clone size: .
CDR3 DNA: TGCAGTGCTAGAGATGCACGGGGGAGCACAGATACGCAGTATTTT
CDR3 protein: CSARDARGSTDTQYF

D gene: .
J gene: TRBJ2-1
V gene: TRBV5-1
clone size: few
CDR3 DNA: TGCGCCAGCAGCCTGGAGCGGAATCTAAGGAATGAGCAGTTCTTC
CDR3 protein: CASSLERNLRNEQFF

D gene: TRBD1
J gene: TRBJ2-7
V gene: TRBV10-3
clone size: .
CDR3 DNA: TGTGCCACGCGGGACAGGGGGCGTGGTCGTTTATACGAGCAGTACTTC
CDR3 protein: CATRDRGRGRLYEQYF

D gene: TRBD1
J gene: TRBJ2-5
V gene: TRBV28
clone size: .
CDR3 DNA: TGTGCCAGCATCCCATCCACCGGGACAGGGGAAGAGACCCAGTACTTC
CDR3 protein: CASIPSTGTGEETQYF

D gene: .
J gene: TRBJ1-4
V gene: TRBV10-3
clone size: once
CDR3 DNA: TGTGCCATCAGTGATGATAAGGGGTCGGCTAATGAAAAACTGTTTTTT
CDR3 protein: CAISDDKGSANEKLFF

D gene: .
J gene: TRBJ2-3
V gene: TRBV4-2
clone size: few
CDR3 DNA: TGTGCCAGCAGCCAAGATCACTGGCAATCAGATACGCAGTATTTT
CDR3 protein: CASSQDHWQSDTQYF

D gene: .
J gene: TRBJ2-3
V gene: TRBV2
clone size: few
CDR3 DNA: TGTGCCAGCAGTGTCAGGAGGGCGAGCACAGATACGCAGTATTTT
CDR3 protein: CASSVRRASTDTQYF

D gene: .
J gene: TRBJ1-1
V gene: TRBV29-1
clone size: .
CDR3 DNA: TGCAGCGTTGTATGGGGGATGGCTGAAGCTTTCTTT
CDR3 protein: CSVVWGMAEAFF

D gene: TRBD1
J gene: TRBJ2-2
V gene: TRBV28
clone size: .
CDR3 DNA: TGTGCCAGCAGTCCTGACAGGGGGCGCGTGGAGCTGTTTTTT
CDR3 protein: CASSPDRGRVELFF

D gene: .
J gene: TRBJ1-5
V gene: TRBV5-1
clone size: .
CDR3 DNA: TGCGCCAGCAGCTTGGACCAGGGGCCAGGGCAGCCCCAGCATTTT
CDR3 protein: CASSLDQGPGQPQHF

D gene: TRBD2
J gene: TRBJ2-1
V gene: TRBV12-3/TRBV12-4
clone size: .
CDR3 DNA: TGTGCCAGCAGTTTAGCGCAAGGACTAGCGGGAGAAAGCGAGCAGTTCTTC
CDR3 protein: CASSLAQGLAGESEQFF

D gene: .
J gene: TRBJ2-5
V gene: TRBV7-6
clone size: .
CDR3 DNA: TGTACCAGCAGCTTATATGAGACCCAGTACTTC
CDR3 protein: CTSSLYETQYF

D gene: .
J gene: TRBJ2-1
V gene: TRBV29-1
clone size: few
CDR3 DNA: TGCAGCGTTGAAGCGGGAGTTGACGAGTACAATGAGCAGTTCTTC
CDR3 protein: CSVEAGVDEYNEQFF

D gene: TRBD1
J gene: TRBJ1-1
V gene: TRBV29-1
clone size: .
CDR3 DNA: TGCAGCGTTGGGGGACGGGACAGGGCGAGTAGCACTGAAGCTTTCTTT
CDR3 protein: CSVGGRDRASSTEAFF

D gene: .
J gene: TRBJ2-7
V gene: TRBV24-1
clone size: few
CDR3 DNA: TGTGCCACCAGTGATGCGACAGGTGGTAACGAGCAGTACTTC
CDR3 protein: CATSDATGGNEQYF

D gene: .
J gene: TRBJ2-5
V gene: TRBV24-1
clone size: .
CDR3 DNA: TGTGCCACCAGTGATCCCCAGCAGCAAGAGACCCAGTACTTC
CDR3 protein: CATSDPQQQETQYF

D gene: TRBD2
J gene: TRBJ2-6
V gene: TRBV4-1
clone size: few
CDR3 DNA: TGCGCCAGCAGCTATATAGCGGGATTCTCTGGGGCCAACGTCCTGACTTTC
CDR3 protein: CASSYIAGFSGANVLTF

D gene: TRBD2
J gene: TRBJ2-1
V gene: TRBV5-1
clone size: .
CDR3 DNA: TGCGCCAGCAGCTTGTTTTCGGGGGAGGGCCCCCACAATGAGCAGTTCTTC
CDR3 protein: CASSLFSGEGPHNEQFF

D gene: .
J gene: TRBJ2-7
V gene: TRBV7-2
clone size: .
CDR3 DNA: TGTGCCAGCAGCTTAAGAGGGGGGGCAGGGGGCAAGCAGTACTTC
CDR3 protein: CASSLRGGAGGKQYF

D gene: TRBD2
J gene: TRBJ2-1
V gene: TRBV27
clone size: .
CDR3 DNA: TGTGCCAGCACCATGGCGGGGGGCGCCTACAATGAGCAGTTCTTC
CDR3 protein: CASTMAGGAYNEQFF

D gene: TRBD2
J gene: TRBJ2-1
V gene: TRBV3-1
clone size: few
CDR3 DNA: TGTGCCAGCAGCCAGAGGGGTGGTCGGGAGGGCCTTTTC
CDR3 protein: CASSQRGGREGLF

D gene: .
J gene: TRBJ2-2
V gene: TRBV15
clone size: .
CDR3 DNA: TGTGCCACCAGCACCCTGGGACAACGGAACACCGGGGAGCTGTTTTTT
CDR3 protein: CATSTLGQRNTGELFF

D gene: TRBD2
J gene: TRBJ2-7
V gene: TRBV5-1
clone size: few
CDR3 DNA: TGCGCCAGCAGCTCCTTGGCGGGAGCGACCTACGAGCAGTACTTC
CDR3 protein: CASSSLAGATYEQYF

D gene: .
J gene: TRBJ2-6
V gene: TRBV15
clone size: few
CDR3 DNA: TGTGCCACCACGGACGGAAATTCTGGGGCCAACGTCCTGACTTTC
CDR3 protein: CATTDGNSGANVLTF

D gene: TRBD2
J gene: TRBJ2-1
V gene: TRBV7-2
clone size: .
CDR3 DNA: TGTGCCAGCAGATGGCGGGAGAAGGCTCAGTTCTTC
CDR3 protein: CASRWREKAQFF

D gene: .
J gene: TRBJ1-4
V gene: TRBV5-1
clone size: few
CDR3 DNA: TGCGCCAGCAGCTTGCATTCACGCAGGGACGGTGAAAAACTGTTTTTT
CDR3 protein: CASSLHSRRDGEKLFF

D gene: .
J gene: TRBJ2-7
V gene: TRBV20-1
clone size: few
CDR3 DNA: TGCAGTGCTAGAAAGGGGGGTTCCTACGAGCAGTACTTC
CDR3 protein: CSARKGGSYEQYF

D gene: .
J gene: TRBJ1-4
V gene: TRBV7-9
clone size: .
CDR3 DNA: TGTGCCAGCAGCCTCTCGGGCGGGACGGATGAAAAACTGTTTTTT
CDR3 protein: CASSLSGGTDEKLFF

D gene: .
J gene: TRBJ2-2
V gene: TRBV5-1
clone size: .
CDR3 DNA: TGCGCCAGCAGCATAGCTATTTCGGGGGAGCTGTTTTTT
CDR3 protein: CASSIAISGELFF

D gene: TRBD1
J gene: TRBJ2-5
V gene: TRBV7-9
clone size: .
CDR3 DNA: TGTGCCAGCAGCTTTCAGGGGGCGTTGGAAGAGACCCAGTACTTC
CDR3 protein: CASSFQGALEETQYF

D gene: .
J gene: TRBJ2-7
V gene: TRBV20-1
clone size: once
CDR3 DNA: TGCAGTGCCACTGGCTGGGGAAGAGGGTACGAGCAGTACTTC
CDR3 protein: CSATGWGRGYEQYF

D gene: .
J gene: TRBJ1-1
V gene: TRBV5-1
clone size: .
CDR3 DNA: TGCGCCAGCAGCTTGGTCCCACGTCTATTACAGGTGAACACTGAAGCTTTCTTT
CDR3 protein: CASSLVPRLLQVNTEAFF

D gene: TRBD2
J gene: TRBJ2-7
V gene: TRBV4-2
clone size: .
CDR3 DNA: TGTGCCAGCAGCCCCGCTAAGACTAGCGGGAGTCACGAGCAGTACTTC
CDR3 protein: CASSPAKTSGSHEQYF

D gene: TRBD1
J gene: TRBJ2-7
V gene: TRBV28
clone size: many
CDR3 DNA: TGTGCCAGCAGTCCGGGACAGGGTCGGACTTACGAGCAGTACTTC
CDR3 protein: CASSPGQGRTYEQYF

D gene: .
J gene: TRBJ2-1
V gene: TRBV29-1
clone size: .
CDR3 DNA: TGCAGCGTGACCCCAGACTCCTACAATGAGCAGTTCTTC
CDR3 protein: CSVTPDSYNEQFF

D gene: TRBD2
J gene: TRBJ2-3
V gene: TRBV27
clone size: .
CDR3 DNA: TGTGCCAGCAGTTCCGGGACTAGCGGGATTACGCAGTATTTT
CDR3 protein: CASSSGTSGITQYF

D gene: .
J gene: TRBJ2-7
V gene: TRBV10-3
clone size: few
CDR3 DNA: TGTGCCATCAGTGAGGGCGTACGAGAGCAGTACTTC
CDR3 protein: CAISEGVREQYF

D gene: .
J gene: TRBJ2-5
V gene: TRBV2
clone size: .
CDR3 DNA: TGTGCCAGCAGTGTGGGCCCCCTGGAGACCCAGTACTTC
CDR3 protein: CASSVGPLETQYF

D gene: .
J gene: TRBJ2-7
V gene: TRBV12-3/TRBV12-4
clone size: .
CDR3 DNA: TGTGCCAGCAGTAAGGCCGGAACGGTGAGCTCCTACGAGCAGTACTTC
CDR3 protein: CASSKAGTVSSYEQYF

D gene: .
J gene: TRBJ2-7
V gene: TRBV6-5
clone size: .
CDR3 DNA: TGTGCCAGCAGTTACAGCCGCGGTACCTACGAGCAGTACTTC
CDR3 protein: CASSYSRGTYEQYF

D gene: TRBD2
J gene: TRBJ2-5
V gene: TRBV28
clone size: few
CDR3 DNA: TGTGCCAGCTTTGAGGCTAGCGGGAGGGCCGGAGAGACCCAGTACTTC
CDR3 protein: CASFEASGRAGETQYF

D gene: TRBD1
J gene: TRBJ1-5
V gene: TRBV28
clone size: .
CDR3 DNA: TGTGCCAGCAGCCCCACGGACAGGAGGAATCAGCCCCAGCATTTT
CDR3 protein: CASSPTDRRNQPQHF

D gene: .
J gene: TRBJ1-6
V gene: TRBV20-1
clone size: .
CDR3 DNA: TGCAGTGCAACCCCCAGGGGAGGGTATAATTCACCCCTCCACTTT
CDR3 protein: CSATPRGGYNSPLHF

D gene: .
J gene: TRBJ2-3
V gene: TRBV4-2
clone size: few
CDR3 DNA: TGTGCCAGCAGCCGATCGAGCGGGCAATGGGTAGATACGCAGTATTTT
CDR3 protein: CASSRSSGQWVDTQYF

D gene: TRBD1
J gene: TRBJ1-2
V gene: TRBV13
clone size: .
CDR3 DNA: TGTGCCAGCAGCGCACAGGGGGACTATGGCTACACCTTC
CDR3 protein: CASSAQGDYGYTF

D gene: TRBD2
J gene: TRBJ2-3
V gene: TRBV5-1
clone size: .
CDR3 DNA: TGCGCCAGCAGCTTAACCACCGGACTAGCCATTTACACAGATACGCCGTATTTT
CDR3 protein: CASSLTTGLAIYTDTPYF

D gene: .
J gene: TRBJ2-2
V gene: TRBV12-3/TRBV12-4
clone size: few
CDR3 DNA: TGTGCCAGCAGTTTGACCCTGGGCACCGGGGAGCTGTTTTTT
CDR3 protein: CASSLTLGTGELFF

D gene: TRBD1
J gene: TRBJ2-1
V gene: TRBV5-1
clone size: .
CDR3 DNA: TGCGCCAGCAGCCGGAATTCACAGGGGGCGTATGAGCAGTTCTTC
CDR3 protein: CASSRNSQGAYEQFF